This entry lists 10 T cell receptor beta chains sequenced from one sample in a study of cytomegalovirus exposure and HLA in healthy donors. Primers included in the PCR were 60 Vbeta and 13 Jbeta primers. The protocol was immunoSEQ multiplex PCR, while the TCRdb copy is restricted to in-frame clones and leaves out a portion. Seen here are around 130,000 clones, around 74% observed once, and the top ten hold around 6.6%. Specimen: PBMCs. The receptors stem from a man between 40 and 49 years old in good health and CMV-seropositive.

In the case of this clone: In the same sample, other DNA sequences code for this CDR3. The chain is built from TRBV18 and TRBJ1-5; 7 bases line up with TRBD1. Unmatched junction bases numbered 5, after V lost 6 bases and J lost 3 bases. From germline, CDR1 is KGHSH and CDR2 LQKENI. CDR3 size: 14 residues. In nucleotides, the CDR3 is TGTGCCAGCTCTCCGACAGGGAACAATCAGCCCCAGCATTTT. This encodes CASSPTGNNQPQHF.

Here the CDR3 DNA reads TGCGCCAGCAGGCGCTCAGGACTAGCGGGAGTCTCCTACGAGCAGTACTTC. This gives the protein CASRRSGLAGVSYEQYF. The chain recombines TRBV10-2 with TRBJ2-7; 13 positions match TRBD2. The CDR3 loop spans 17 amino acids. Germline-derived CDR1 and CDR2 are WSHSY and SAAADI. Trimming took 6 bases from V and 0 from J; bases not matched to a gene: 8.

CDR3 nucleotide sequence: TGCGCCAGCAGCTCCCAGAACACTGAAGCTTTCTTT. It codes for CASSSQNTEAFF. The gene calls are TRBV5-1 and TRBJ1-1, with D unclear. The V gene's germline CDR1 is SGHRS and CDR2 YFSETQ. V dropped 3 bases and J dropped 1 base, with 4 bases sitting between them. This CDR3 region has 12 residues.

This clone has only a few counts. The chain has TRBV6-1 and TRBJ1-5; 11 bases fit TRBD1. In germline, CDR1 is MNHNS, CDR2 SASEGT. Losses at the gene ends were 1 base for V and 4 bases for J; bases not matched to a gene: 3. The CDR3 is 16 amino acids. The DNA for the CDR3 is TGTGCCAGCAGTGAAGGGGACAGGGGGAGAAATCAGCCCCAGCATTTT. Protein sequence: CASSEGDRGRNQPQHF.

V usage is TRBV7-9 and J usage is TRBJ1-1; a weak D match, TRBD1 (6 bases). The CDR3 extends over 12 amino acids. V lost 5 bases and J lost 5, with 9 bases in between. In germline, CDR1 is SEHNR, CDR2 FQNEAQ (reference sequence). DNA for the CDR3: TGTGCCAGCAGCCAAGGGGGAACTGAAGCTTTCTTT. It encodes CASSQGGTEAFF.

This clone was detected once. The rearrangement joins TRBV7-9 to TRBJ1-2, with a possible D match to TRBD1 (6 bases). The CDR3 has 14 residues. Trimming took 2 bases from V and 4 from J, leaving 11 bases between them. Germline-derived CDR1 and CDR2 are SEHNR and FQNEAQ (reference sequence). The CDR3, as DNA: TGTGCCAGCAGCTTACAGGGGTCGGGCTATGGCTACACCTTC. Translation gives CASSLQGSGYGYTF. The variable domain in full, completed from reference TRBV7-9 and TRBJ1-2, reads DTGVSQNPRHKITKRGQNVTFRCDPISEHNRLYWYRQTLGQGPEFLTYFQNEAQLEKSRLLSDRFSAERPKGSFSTLEIQRTEQGDSAMYLCASSLQGSGYGYTFGSGTRLTVV.

Comments on this clone: One end of the junction does not line up with germline, which may come from a read error. The chain links TRBV5-4 to TRBJ1-2, with D possibly TRBD1 on 6 matching bases. Per germline, CDR1 SGHNT and CDR2 YYREEE (reference sequence). This CDR3 has 13 amino acids. As DNA, the CDR3 is TGTGCCAGCAGCTTGGTGGGGACACATGGCTGCACCTTC. This translates into CASSLVGTHGCTF.

V gene TRBV12-5 combines with J gene TRBJ1-5, with D uncertain. The CDR3 is made up of 13 amino acids. The V end lost 1 base, the J end lost 5 bases, and 6 bases lay between the germline ends. CDR1 LGHNT and CDR2 FRNRAP come from the germline V gene. CDR3 bases: TGTGCTAGTGGTTTGGGGCCCCATCAGCCCCAGCATTTT. Its translation: CASGLGPHQPQHF.

This CDR3 reads CASSPWDRGYEQYF. Written as DNA, the CDR3 is TGTGCCAGCAGCCCATGGGACAGGGGGTACGAGCAGTACTTC. The chain carries TRBV5-6 and TRBJ2-5, with 11 bases matching TRBD1. The end of the DNA aligns better with TRBJ2-7, so the J call may be wrong. Per the germline V gene, CDR1 is SGHDT and CDR2 is YYEEEE. CDR3 length: 14 amino acids.

This rearrangement joins TRBV6-4 to TRBJ2-2; TRBD1 agrees at 11 bases. This CDR3 region has 14 residues. V lost 8 bases, J lost 6 bases, and 5 bases stayed unmatched. Germline CDR1 MRHNA, CDR2 SNTAGT. CDR3 amino acids: CASRGTGGPGELFF. The CDR3 bases are TGTGCCAGCCGTGGGACAGGGGGACCCGGGGAGCTGTTTTTT.